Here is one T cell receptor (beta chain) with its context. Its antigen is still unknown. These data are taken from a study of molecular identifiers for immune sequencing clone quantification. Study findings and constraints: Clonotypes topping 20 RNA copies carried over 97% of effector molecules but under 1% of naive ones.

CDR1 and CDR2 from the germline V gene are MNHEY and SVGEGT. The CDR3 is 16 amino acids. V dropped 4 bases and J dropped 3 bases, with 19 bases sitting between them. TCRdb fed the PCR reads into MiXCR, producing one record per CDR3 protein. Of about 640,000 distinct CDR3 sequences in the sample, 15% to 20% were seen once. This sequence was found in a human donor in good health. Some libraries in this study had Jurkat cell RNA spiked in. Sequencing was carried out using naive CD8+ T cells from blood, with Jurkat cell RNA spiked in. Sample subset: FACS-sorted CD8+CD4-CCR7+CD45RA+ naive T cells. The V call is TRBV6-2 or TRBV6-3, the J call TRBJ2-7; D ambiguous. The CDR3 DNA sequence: TGTGCCAGCAGTTCGTCCACTACCCCTTCTTACTACGAGCAGTACTTC. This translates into CASSSSTTPSYYEQYF.